Below are 18 T cell receptor beta chains sequenced from a single sample in a study of cytomegalovirus exposure and HLA in healthy donors. In the PCR, 60 Vbeta and 13 Jbeta primers were used. Method: immunoSEQ multiplex PCR; TCRdb's copy keeps in-frame clones and lacks some. This table holds about 170,000 clones, roughly 83% found once. Sequenced material: PBMCs. These receptors all come from a boy younger than 10 in good health and CMV-seronegative.

The chain uses TRBV28 and TRBJ2-1; D remains unclear. Germline CDR1 reads MDHEN; CDR2 reads SYDVKM. The CDR3 is 13 amino acids. The germline V and J ends were trimmed by 5 bases and 5 bases, with 10 bases remaining between them. CDR3 region: CASSRRRNNEQFF. In DNA form, the CDR3 reads TGTGCCAGCAGTCGGAGAAGGAACAATGAGCAGTTCTTC.

The genes are TRBV7-9 and TRBJ2-6; possibly TRBD1 for D (6 bases). Per germline, CDR1 SEHNR and CDR2 FQNEAQ (reference sequence). V was shortened by 2 bases and J by 0 bases, with 14 bases between the two germline ends. The CDR3 totals 18 residues. The CDR3 here is CASSLPGHSNSGANVLTF. CDR3 coding DNA: TGTGCCAGCAGCTTACCGGGACACTCCAACTCTGGGGCCAACGTCCTGACTTTC.

The chain employs TRBV28 and TRBJ1-6; 8 bases align to TRBD1. The CDR3 consists of 16 residues. V lost 7 bases and J lost 10; bases outside the gene matches: 15. The V gene's germline CDR1 is MDHEN and CDR2 SYDVKM. CDR3 coding DNA: TGTGCCAGCACCACTCAGACCGGGCAGGGGGCCTCACCCCTCCACTTT. Its translation is CASTTQTGQGASPLHF.

This chain links TRBV6-5 with TRBJ2-5; 11 positions match TRBD1. The DNA matches TRBJ2-7 better at its end, which makes the J call doubtful. CDR1 is MNHEY and CDR2 is SVGAGI in the germline V gene. The CDR3 has 15 residues. CDR3 residues: CASSYWTGGSYEQYF. In DNA form, the CDR3 reads TGTGCCAGCAGTTATTGGACAGGGGGCAGCTACGAGCAGTACTTC.

The V and J genes are TRBV29-1 and TRBJ2-1; TRBD2 might be the D (7 bases). Germline CDR1 SQVTM, CDR2 ANQGSEA. V lost 3 bases and J 4 bases, leaving 22 bases between the germline ends. This CDR3 is built from 17 residues. In DNA form, the CDR3 reads TGCAGCGTTGAGGGTCCTTGGGGGGGCGTAAAATACAATGAGCAGTTCTTC. Protein: CSVEGPWGGVKYNEQFF.

The chain employs TRBV19 and TRBJ1-2; D is uncertain. Trimming took 6 bases from V and 0 from J, leaving 5 bases between them. The CDR3 runs 12 residues. Germline V gene sequence: CDR1 LNHDA, CDR2 SQIVND (reference sequence). In DNA, the CDR3 is TGTGCCAGTAGCGACACTAACTATGGCTACACCTTC. This translates into CASSDTNYGYTF.

The rearrangement uses TRBV5-1 and TRBJ2-7; 12 bases are a match to TRBD2. The germline V gene has CDR1 SGHRS and CDR2 YFSETQ. This CDR3 region has 18 residues. The junction had 16 bases not matched to a gene; V was cut back by 0 bases and J by 9 bases. DNA for the CDR3: TGCGCCAGCAGCTTGGGGACTAGCGGGGCAATTCCCTCAGGAGGGCAGTACTTC. Residues: CASSLGTSGAIPSGGQYF. Using reference TRBV5-1 and TRBJ2-7 for the parts outside the CDR3, the full variable domain is KAGVTQTPRYLIKTRGQQVTLSCSPISGHRSVSWYQQTPGQGLQFLFEYFSETQRNKGNFPGRFSGRQFSNSRSEMNVSTLELGDSALYLCASSLGTSGAIPSGGQYFGPGTRLTVT.

The J gene is TRBJ1-5, the V gene TRBV19, with 10 bases that match TRBD1. After removal of 6 bases from V and 6 bases from J, the junction contained 8 bases not matched to a gene. Per germline, CDR1 LNHDA and CDR2 SQIVND (reference sequence). The CDR3 totals 15 residues. CDR3 loop: CASSTGTGVGQPQHF. The CDR3 region has the DNA TGTGCCAGTAGCACCGGGACAGGGGTTGGTCAGCCCCAGCATTTT.

The table lists this clone with a few counts. This rearrangement joins TRBV4-1 to TRBJ2-1; the D gene is possibly TRBD2 (7 bases). CDR3 size: 16 residues. CDR1 is MGHRA, CDR2 YSYEKL, per germline. The V gene lost 2 bases and the J gene lost 5 bases, with 16 bases spanning the gap. CDR3 sequence: CASSQFKRGGDNEQFF. DNA of the CDR3: TGCGCCAGCAGCCAATTTAAGAGGGGGGGGGACAATGAGCAGTTCTTC.

This rearrangement joins TRBV9 to TRBJ2-1, with D possibly being TRBD2 (6 bases). This CDR3 has 13 residues. CDR1 and CDR2 from the germline V gene are SGDLS and YYNGEE. The ends were cut back, 4 bases at V and 4 bases at J, with 9 bases in the middle. CDR3 nucleotides: TGTGCCAGCAGCATTAGCGGATACAATGAGCAGTTCTTC. This encodes CASSISGYNEQFF.

This sequence joins TRBV6-1 and TRBJ2-7, with D perhaps matching TRBD1 (5 bases). The CDR3 runs to 13 residues. The V and J ends lost 2 bases and 7 bases respectively, with 12 bases between them. Germline V gene data show CDR1 as MNHNS and CDR2 as SASEGT. The CDR3 here is CASSEFSRVEQYF. DNA for the CDR3: TGTGCCAGCAGTGAATTTAGCAGGGTTGAGCAGTACTTC.

There are a few counts of this clone. The chain uses TRBV2 and TRBJ1-5, with a weak D call TRBD1 (5 bases). Germline loops: CDR1 SNHLY, CDR2 FYNNEI. Between the trimmed V and J ends, which lost 8 bases and 2 bases, there was a span of 10 bases. The CDR3 spans 13 residues. CDR3 in DNA: TGTGCCAGCGGGGACTTTGGCAATCAGCCCCAGCATTTT. Translated: CASGDFGNQPQHF. The full variable domain, its missing parts supplied by reference TRBV2 and TRBJ1-5, is EPEVTQTPSHQVTQMGQEVILRCVPISNHLYFYWYRQILGQKVEFLVSFYNNEISEKSEIFDDQFSVERPDGSNFTLKIRSTKLEDSAMYFCASGDFGNQPQHFGDGTRLSIL.

CDR3 amino acids: CVRSSTGSEMNTEAFF. The DNA for the CDR3 is TGTGTCAGAAGCTCCACAGGGTCGGAAATGAACACTGAAGCTTTCTTT. The rearrangement uses TRBV7-5 and TRBJ1-1; TRBD1, the table's D call, was not compared with the DNA. TRBV7-5 is classified as a pseudogene. The CDR3 loop spans 16 amino acids.

The V gene is TRBV10-3, the J gene TRBJ1-5, with D perhaps TRBD1 (5 bases). From germline, CDR1 is ENHRY and CDR2 SYGVKD. Trimming left V 3 bases short and J 7 bases short, with 7 bases between. The CDR3 contains 12 residues. CDR3: CAISDWGQPQHF. CDR3 nucleotide sequence: TGTGCCATCAGTGATTGGGGCCAGCCCCAGCATTTT.

The V gene is TRBV6-1, the J gene TRBJ2-3, with 7 bases that match TRBD2. With 3 bases clipped from V and 4 bases from J, the junction kept 7 bases outside the gene matches. The germline V gene has CDR1 MNHNS and CDR2 SASEGT. The CDR3 length is 15 residues. The CDR3 region is CASSDRAGVPDTQYF. The CDR3 DNA sequence: TGTGCCAGCAGTGATAGGGCGGGAGTGCCAGATACGCAGTATTTT.

The V and J genes are TRBV7-2 and TRBJ2-1, with D possibly TRBD2 on 6 matching bases. The CDR3 is 14 residues long. Trimming stripped 3 bases from V and 10 bases from J, with 16 bases between. CDR1 is SGHTA, CDR2 FQGNSA, per germline. Written as DNA, the CDR3 is TGTGCCAGCAGCTTTACCGGGACTCGCAACGAGCAGTTCTTC. This encodes CASSFTGTRNEQFF. The full variable domain, its missing parts supplied by reference TRBV7-2 and TRBJ2-1, is GAGVSQSPSNKVTEKGKDVELRCDPISGHTALYWYRQSLGQGLEFLIYFQGNSAPDKSGLPSDRFSAERTGGSVSTLTIQRTQQEDSAVYLCASSFTGTRNEQFFGPGTRLTVL.

This clone is a singleton in its sample. The chain recombines TRBV5-6 with TRBJ1-2; D possibly corresponds to TRBD1 (5 bases). This CDR3 has 15 amino acids. The V and J ends lost 0 bases and 5 bases respectively, with 14 bases between them. The germline V gene has CDR1 SGHDT and CDR2 YYEEEE. The CDR3 here is CASSLGSRAGYGYTF. DNA of the CDR3: TGTGCCAGCAGCTTGGGGAGCAGGGCGGGATATGGCTACACCTTC.

The chain recombines TRBV10-3 with TRBJ1-1, with D perhaps TRBD1 (5 bases). CDR1 ENHRY and CDR2 SYGVKD come from the germline V gene. The ends were cut back, 0 bases at V and 4 bases at J, with 12 bases in the middle. The CDR3 runs 15 residues. The CDR3 bases are TGTGCCATCAGTGAGTCCCCCAACGGGGGCACTGAAGCTTTCTTT. It translates to CAISESPNGGTEAFF.